This note documents a single T cell receptor beta chain sequence. Its antigen remains undetermined. Base qualities are not provided; no much larger clone lies one nucleotide away. Reading the germline V gene gives CDR1 SGDLS and CDR2 YYNGEE. Reading from cysteine to phenylalanine, the CDR3 counts 17 amino acids. The DNA shown is the 51-base CDR3, in frame from base 1. V has 3 bases trimmed and J has 2 bases trimmed; junction bases matching no gene number 5. The collaborating institutions used their own protocols to collect whole blood in K2EDTA tubes. For TCRbeta analysis, collaborators shipped samples in one of three forms: frozen whole blood, isolated PBMCs, or DNA extracted from either of those sample types. This specimen comes from a study of blood T cell repertoires in COVID-19 (TCRdb year 2020). In the study overall: Collaborator samples came from the United States, Italy and Spain and covered acute and convalescent phases of COVID-19. The material from the prospective study consisted of cDNA or gDNA derived from T cells, B-cell-depleted T cells, or PBMCs. Deeply sampled blood TCRbeta repertoires from subjects exposed to, actively infected with, or recovered from COVID-19 were included in the dataset. The repertoires were released in a freely available public database meant as a resource for research on the immune response to SARS-CoV-2. The samples were drawn from the first 160 participants of the ongoing ImmuneRACE study and from more than 1,000 subjects provided by 6 global collaborators. The sample metadata nearly always contained a de-identified subject ID, COVID-19 status, age in years and sex. Where available, HLA class I and class II types were taken from metadata supplied by the sample provider and were not determined by assay-based typing.

The paper's findings and limits, for the study overall: The quantity of clinical and demographic metadata differed by source and by participant and was supplied without curation.

TCRbeta CDR3 regions were amplified from genomic DNA using the immunoSEQ Assay, a bias-controlled multiplex PCR. Per the original workflow: Nucleated cell counts per sample were estimated from amplification of reference gene primers within the assay. To quantify the absolute abundance of each unique TCRbeta CDR3 rearrangement, sequence reads were collapsed and filtered. Productive Simpson clonality was computed per sample as the square root of Simpson's diversity index over productive rearrangements. Sourced from immuneACCESS, this table was stored by TCRdb with only in-frame sequences that have V and J called. A share of the clones is absent; for the studies checked, an unresolved V gene accounts for under half, and the remainder has no known explanation. V, J and clone size are those of that table, while D and trimming were read from the DNA. This sample holds some 30,000 clones; around 87% were observed only once. The ten biggest clones cover less than 15% of the sample.

This sequence uses TRBV9 and TRBJ2-5, with 15 junctional bases fitting TRBD2. The material sequenced was peripheral blood. The origin of this receptor is a human donor in a cohort sampled during active COVID-19. The donor label of this sample is uncertain. The CDR3 has the sequence CASSAGLAGGLQETQYF. The base sequence is TGTGCCAGCAGCGCGGGACTAGCGGGGGGCCTACAAGAGACCCAGTACTTC.